This T cell receptor beta chain was sequenced for a study of spatial heterogeneity in lung cancer. Overall study results and limits: In blood, ubiquitous expanded tumor TCRs appeared more at resection than follow-up.

Time point denoted: sample taken at primary tumor resection. Samples were donated by 72 untreated early-stage non-small cell lung cancer patients. The input material, whole RNA from tumor, nontumor lung or frozen PBMC, was sequenced unsorted. This clonotype was counted at least ten times. Its antigen is not identified. With 4 bases removed from V and 4 bases from J, the gap between germline ends came to 11 bases. The CDR3 runs to 15 residues. TCRdb called the 5' RACE reads again in MiXCR, with one record for every CDR3 protein. Among fewer than 40,000 distinct CDR3 sequences listed, 6.5% to 9% were seen once.

The sequencing used PBMCs, collected at surgery. The TCR comes from a male donor with early-stage non-small cell lung cancer. This chain joins TRBV12-3 or TRBV12-4 and TRBJ2-6; tentative D call: TRBD1 (5 bases). The CDR3 nucleotides read TGTGCCAGCAGTTCTAGGGGATCCGGGGCCAACGTCCTGACTTTC. It encodes CASSSRGSGANVLTF.